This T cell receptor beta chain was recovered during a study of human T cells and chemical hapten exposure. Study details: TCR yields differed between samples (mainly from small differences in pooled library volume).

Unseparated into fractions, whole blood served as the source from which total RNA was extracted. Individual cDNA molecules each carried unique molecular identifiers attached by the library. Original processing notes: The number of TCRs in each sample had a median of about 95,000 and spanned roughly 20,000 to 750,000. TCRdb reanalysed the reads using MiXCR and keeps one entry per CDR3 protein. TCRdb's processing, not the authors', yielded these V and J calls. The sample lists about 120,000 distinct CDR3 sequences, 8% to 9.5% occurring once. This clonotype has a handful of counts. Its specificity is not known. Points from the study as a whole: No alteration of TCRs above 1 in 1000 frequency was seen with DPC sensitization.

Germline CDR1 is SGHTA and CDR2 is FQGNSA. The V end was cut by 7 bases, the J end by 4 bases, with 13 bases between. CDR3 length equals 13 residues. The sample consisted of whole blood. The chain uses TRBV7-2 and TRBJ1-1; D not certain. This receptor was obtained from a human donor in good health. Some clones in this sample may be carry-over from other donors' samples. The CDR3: CASKKKGSTEAFF. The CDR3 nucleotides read TGTGCCAGCAAGAAAAAAGGGAGCACTGAAGCTTTCTTT.